Sequencing of this TCR beta chain was carried out in a study of radiation and T cells in renal cell carcinoma. Points from the study as a whole: Baseline intratumoral clonotype presence is unknown without pretreatment biopsies.

Regarding time point: blood 2 weeks post-SBRT. Regarding treatment: 15 Gy SBRT to primary tumor, nephrectomy 4 weeks later. Notes on this clone: The antigen is unknown. Other DNA variants within this sample encode the same CDR3.

Assay used: immunoSEQ multiplex PCR; TCRdb lists only in-frame clones, some missing. The sample records some 75,000 clones, roughly 82% being singletons. This clonotype was obtained from a man aged 55 to 70 with renal cell carcinoma. The material sequenced was blood, taken from a patient whose treatment included radiotherapy and nephrectomy.

CDR3 amino acids: CASSTSGTENQPQHF. The CDR3 DNA follows: TGCGCCAGCAGCACCTCCGGGACAGAGAATCAGCCCCAGCATTTT. The rearrangement uses TRBV5-1 and TRBJ1-5; 7 bases are shared with TRBD1. The germline V gene has CDR1 SGHRS and CDR2 YFSETQ. V shed 4 bases, J shed 4 bases, and the junction held 8 bases outside the gene matches. The CDR3 spans 15 residues.